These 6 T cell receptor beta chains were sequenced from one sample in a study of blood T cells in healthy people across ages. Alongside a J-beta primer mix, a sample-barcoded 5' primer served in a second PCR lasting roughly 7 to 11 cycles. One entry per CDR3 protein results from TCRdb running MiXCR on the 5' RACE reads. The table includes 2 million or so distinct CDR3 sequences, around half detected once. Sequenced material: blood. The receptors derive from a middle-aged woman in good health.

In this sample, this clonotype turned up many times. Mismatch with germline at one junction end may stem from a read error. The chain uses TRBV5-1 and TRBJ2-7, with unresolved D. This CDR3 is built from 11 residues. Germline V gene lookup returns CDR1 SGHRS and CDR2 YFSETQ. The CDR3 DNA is TGTGCCAGCAGCAACTCCTACGAGCAGTACTTC. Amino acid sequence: CASSNSYEQYF.

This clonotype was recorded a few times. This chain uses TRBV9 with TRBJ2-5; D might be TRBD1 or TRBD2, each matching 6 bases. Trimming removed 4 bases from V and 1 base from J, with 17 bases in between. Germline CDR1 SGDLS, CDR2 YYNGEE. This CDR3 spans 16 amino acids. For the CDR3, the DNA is TGTGCCAGCAGCCCATGGTGGGGGGCAGGCCAAGAGACCCAGTACTTC. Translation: CASSPWWGAGQETQYF.

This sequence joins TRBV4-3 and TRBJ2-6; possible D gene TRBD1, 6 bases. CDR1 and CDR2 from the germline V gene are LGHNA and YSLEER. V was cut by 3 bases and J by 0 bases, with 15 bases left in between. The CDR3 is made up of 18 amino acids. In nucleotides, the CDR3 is TGCGCCAGCAGCCATACAAGGGACATCGGCTCTGGGGCCAACGTCCTGACTTTC. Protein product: CASSHTRDIGSGANVLTF.

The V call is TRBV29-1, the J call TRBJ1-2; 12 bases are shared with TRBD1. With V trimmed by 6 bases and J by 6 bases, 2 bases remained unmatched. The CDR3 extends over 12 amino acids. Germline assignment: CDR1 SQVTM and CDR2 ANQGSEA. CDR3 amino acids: CSVGQGANGYTF. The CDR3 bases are TGCAGCGTGGGACAGGGGGCGAATGGCTACACCTTC.

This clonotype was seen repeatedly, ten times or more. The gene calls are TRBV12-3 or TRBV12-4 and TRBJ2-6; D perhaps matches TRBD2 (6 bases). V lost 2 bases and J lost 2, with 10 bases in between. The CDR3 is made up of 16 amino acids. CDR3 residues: CASSLRQRAGANVLTF. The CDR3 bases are TGTGCCAGCAGTTTACGGCAGCGGGCTGGGGCCAACGTCCTGACTTTC.

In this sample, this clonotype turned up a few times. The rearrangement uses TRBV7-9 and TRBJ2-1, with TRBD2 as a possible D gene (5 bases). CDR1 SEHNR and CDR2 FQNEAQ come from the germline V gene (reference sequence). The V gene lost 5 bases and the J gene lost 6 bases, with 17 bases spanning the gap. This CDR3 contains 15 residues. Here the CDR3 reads CASSKGEGRGNEQFF. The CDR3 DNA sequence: TGTGCCAGCAGCAAAGGAGAGGGCCGGGGCAATGAGCAGTTCTTC.